This T cell receptor beta chain stems from a study of T-cell memory formation after mild COVID-19. The study, taken as a whole, reports: Contracting clones from day 15 to 85 had balanced CD4/CD8; later expanders favoured CD4+.

This clonotype has only a few counts. The antigen remains unidentified. The CDR3 consists of 16 residues. Between the trimmed V and J ends, which lost 0 bases and 7 bases, there was a span of 15 bases. Germline CDR1 is PRHDT and CDR2 is FYEKMQ (reference sequence). Each CDR3 protein gets one entry after TCRdb re-called the 5' RACE reads with MiXCR. The table has hundreds of thousands of distinct CDR3 sequences, around 17% seen once. The origin of this receptor is an adult woman who had mild COVID-19 (a few samples of this study predate the infection). Cell type and time point are not known. The J gene is TRBJ2-2, the V gene TRBV13; no definite D call. Sequenced sample: PBMCs or a T cell subset sorted from them (not recorded which). The CDR3 region has the DNA TGTGCCAGCAGCTTAGGGATCCCAGTTAGAATCGGGGAGCTGTTTTTT. It is translated as CASSLGIPVRIGELFF.